Shown below are 25 T cell receptor beta chains from a single sample sequenced in a study of spatial heterogeneity in lung cancer. Study-wide findings and caveats: Mutation tallies in tumors tracked expanded intratumoral alpha and beta TCR counts.

No antigen has been identified for these receptors. Described time point: sample taken at primary tumor resection. TCRdb reanalysed the 5' RACE reads using MiXCR and keeps one entry per CDR3 protein. The sample lists about 18,000 distinct CDR3 sequences; more than 5.5% were seen once. The sequencing here drew on lung tumor tissue, taken at surgery. These receptor sequences come from a female donor with early-stage non-small cell lung cancer.

This clonotype was seen repeatedly, ten times or more. V and J are TRBV7-2 and TRBJ2-3; the match to TRBD2 covers 13 bases. V was pared by 6 bases and J by 5 bases, with 11 bases of the junction left unmatched. CDR3 length: 17 residues. CDR1 is SGHTA and CDR2 is FQGNSA in the germline V gene. CDR3 sequence reads: CASSFTGLAGALDTQYF. Here the CDR3 DNA reads TGTGCCAGCAGTTTTACCGGACTAGCGGGAGCTCTAGATACGCAGTATTTT.

This clonotype rates as medium-sized. This rearrangement joins TRBV6-2 or TRBV6-3 to TRBJ1-1; a weak D match, TRBD1 (5 bases). CDR3 size: 15 residues. The V end lost 2 bases, the J end lost 3 bases, and 13 bases lay between the germline ends. Germline V lookup: CDR1 MNHEY, CDR2 SVGEGT. In DNA form, the CDR3 reads TGTGCCAGCAGTTACCGGGGGTTTCGGTACACTGAAGCTTTCTTT. This sequence encodes CASSYRGFRYTEAFF.

This clonotype was counted ten times or more. The genes are TRBV7-2 and TRBJ1-1; D gene ambiguous. This CDR3 contains 14 residues. V gave up 3 bases and J gave up 1 base, with 9 bases separating them. Germline V gives CDR1 SGHTA, CDR2 FQGNSA. The CDR3 coding sequence is TGTGCCAGCAGCTTTCGGCGAAAGAACACTGAAGCTTTCTTT. It translates to CASSFRRKNTEAFF.

The rearrangement joins TRBV7-2 to TRBJ2-7; unclear D gene. V shed 3 bases and J shed 2 bases, with 8 bases lying between them. From germline, CDR1 is SGHTA and CDR2 FQGNSA. The CDR3 covers 13 residues. CDR3 DNA: TGTGCCAGCAGCTTCTACACCACCTACGAGCAGTACTTC. Translation: CASSFYTTYEQYF.

This clonotype has at least ten counts. The genes are TRBV6-2 or TRBV6-3 and TRBJ1-1, with no clear D. Germline CDR1 reads MNHEY; CDR2 reads SVGEGT. The CDR3 runs 12 residues. Trimming shortened V by 3 bases and J by 3 bases, and 5 bases separated the two germline ends. In DNA form, the CDR3 reads TGTGCCAGCAGTTATTTGGACACTGAAGCTTTCTTT. Amino acids: CASSYLDTEAFF.

This clonotype was seen at least ten times. This chain links TRBV7-2 with TRBJ2-1; a weak D match, TRBD2 (5 bases). Germline V lookup: CDR1 SGHTA, CDR2 FQGNSA. V lost 3 bases and J 4 bases, leaving 16 bases between the germline ends. The CDR3 length is 16 residues. The CDR3 DNA reads TGTGCCAGCAGCTTGGTTTCCACCCGAGGGTACAATGAGCAGTTCTTC. Translation: CASSLVSTRGYNEQFF.

This clonotype was seen repeatedly, ten times or more. The genes are TRBV7-2 and TRBJ2-7, with a tentative D call TRBD2 (5 bases). CDR1 SGHTA and CDR2 FQGNSA come from the germline V gene. The CDR3 extends over 12 amino acids. V was pared by 4 bases and J by 6 bases, with 10 bases between. In DNA form, the CDR3 reads TGTGCCAGCAGCTCTACTAGGGTCGAGCAGTACTTC. This sequence encodes CASSSTRVEQYF.

This clonotype was seen ten or more times. The chain carries TRBV18 and TRBJ1-4; D not resolved. Germline CDR1 reads KGHSH; CDR2 reads LQKENI. The CDR3 spans 14 residues. V was trimmed by 6 bases and J by 7 bases, leaving 15 bases between them. CDR3 in amino acids: CASSLIETAEKLFF. The CDR3 region has the DNA TGTGCCAGCTCCCTGATCGAGACGGCTGAAAAACTGTTTTTT.

The V and J genes are TRBV11-2 and TRBJ1-1; D is unclear. Per germline, CDR1 SGHAT and CDR2 FQNNGV. The CDR3 sequence is 15 residues long. Trimming took off 2 bases at V and 0 bases at J, with 10 bases between the two ends. In nucleotides, the CDR3 is TGTGCCAGCAGCTTATCCAGCCAAATGAACACTGAAGCTTTCTTT. This codes for CASSLSSQMNTEAFF.

This clonotype has a handful of counts. The chain carries TRBV10-2 and TRBJ2-7; D may correspond to TRBD1 or TRBD2 (5 bases each). The germline V and J ends were trimmed by 0 bases and 0 bases, with 12 bases remaining between them. CDR1 and CDR2 (germline): WSHSY, SAAADI. This CDR3 has 16 amino acids. This CDR3 reads CASSESGRISSYEQYF. The CDR3 bases are TGCGCCAGCAGTGAGTCGGGACGGATTAGCTCCTACGAGCAGTACTTC.

The sample holds many counts of this clonotype. V gene TRBV10-3 combines with J gene TRBJ2-3; tentative D call: TRBD2 (6 bases). Trimming stripped 10 bases from V and 0 bases from J, with 17 bases between. This CDR3 contains 15 residues. Germline CDR1 is ENHRY and CDR2 is SYGVKD. CDR3: CATTTDGLSTDTQYF. In DNA form, the CDR3 reads TGTGCCACTACGACCGACGGACTAAGCACAGATACGCAGTATTTT.

By share of the sample, this clonotype is medium-sized. V and J are TRBV9 and TRBJ2-2; 11 bases fit TRBD1. The trim removed 3 bases at V and 6 bases at J, leaving 13 bases unmatched. Germline lookup yields CDR1 SGDLS and CDR2 YYNGEE. The CDR3 consists of 18 residues. The CDR3 protein is CASSGPGTGGFSSGELFF. As DNA, the CDR3 is TGTGCCAGCAGCGGACCTGGGACAGGGGGTTTTTCTTCCGGGGAGCTGTTTTTT.

In its sample, this clonotype was seen many times. The chain is built from TRBV6-1 and TRBJ1-1; no definite D call. Looked up from germline, CDR1 is MNHNS and CDR2 is SASEGT. The CDR3 spans 11 residues. The V and J ends lost 6 bases and 8 bases respectively, with 10 bases between them. CDR3 sequence: CASRQPREAFF. In DNA, the CDR3 is TGTGCCAGCAGACAGCCTAGAGAAGCTTTCTTT.

This clonotype was recorded at least ten times. V is TRBV24-1 and J is TRBJ2-2, with D perhaps TRBD2 (6 bases). CDR3 length: 17 residues. Trimming cost V 3 bases and J 3 bases, with 16 bases left between them. Germline V lookup: CDR1 KGHDR, CDR2 SFDVKD. The chain's CDR3 is CATSDLVGLHDTGELFF. CDR3 bases: TGTGCCACCAGTGATCTAGTCGGACTACACGACACCGGGGAGCTGTTTTTT.

This clonotype was detected many times. The rearrangement uses TRBV10-3 and TRBJ2-3; possible D gene TRBD1, 6 bases. The germline CDR1 and CDR2 sequences are ENHRY and SYGVKD. Trimming took 11 bases from V and 6 from J, leaving 15 bases between them. This CDR3 is built from 12 residues. The CDR3 loop is CAASRGGDTQYF. In nucleotides, the CDR3 is TGTGCCGCTTCTCGAGGGGGTGATACGCAGTATTTT.

This clonotype has a handful of counts. The CDR3 DNA sequence: TGTGCCAGCAGACCCAACAGGGGGGAAACCTACGAGCAGTACTTC. Amino acid sequence: CASRPNRGETYEQYF. The J gene is TRBJ2-7, the V gene TRBV2; the match to TRBD1 covers 8 bases. V shed 6 bases, J shed 2 bases, and the junction held 9 bases outside the gene matches. This CDR3 spans 15 amino acids. From germline, CDR1 is SNHLY and CDR2 FYNNEI.

The CDR3 here is CASSYSPGHPTETQYF. The CDR3 DNA reads TGTGCCAGCAGTTACTCCCCGGGCCATCCAACGGAGACCCAGTACTTC. This chain connects TRBV6-5 to TRBJ2-5; D is unresolved. The V gene lost 0 bases and the J gene lost 5 bases, with 16 bases spanning the gap. The germline gives CDR1 MNHEY, CDR2 SVGAGI. The CDR3 spans 16 residues.

This clonotype was detected ten times or more. The J gene is TRBJ2-5, the V gene TRBV12-3 or TRBV12-4; possibly TRBD1 or TRBD2 for D (5 bases each). This CDR3 contains 15 residues. V was clipped by 6 bases and J by 0 bases, with 14 bases between them. CDR3 coding DNA: TGTGCCAGCAGGGACAACACCGGGAACCAAGAGACCCAGTACTTC. Translation gives CASRDNTGNQETQYF.

Many counts were recorded for this clonotype. The V call is TRBV5-1, the J call TRBJ2-3; TRBD2 matches 11 bases. CDR3 length equals 17 residues. CDR1 SGHRS and CDR2 YFSETQ come from the germline V gene. V shed 4 bases and J 2 bases; nucleotides not matched to a gene: 9. The CDR3 protein is CASSPLGLAGFTDTQYF. The CDR3 DNA follows: TGCGCCAGCAGCCCGCTCGGACTAGCGGGTTTCACAGATACGCAGTATTTT.

This clonotype occurred many times. V and J are TRBV28 and TRBJ1-4; TRBD1 might be the D (5 bases). Deletions cut 4 bases from V and 11 bases from J, with 17 bases between. This CDR3 has 14 amino acids. CDR1 and CDR2 (germline): MDHEN, SYDVKM. For the CDR3, the DNA is TGTGCCAGCAGTTCCCCGGCGGGGGTGGGGAAACTGTTTTTT. This codes for CASSSPAGVGKLFF.

This clonotype was picked up many times. V and J are TRBV15 and TRBJ2-5; 10 bases are shared with TRBD1. Germline CDR1 LNHNV, CDR2 YYDKDF (reference sequence). CDR3 length equals 16 residues. J gave up 4 bases and V 4 bases, and 9 bases lay outside the gene matches. The DNA of the CDR3 is TGTGCCACCAGCAAGGGGGAGGGACAGGGGCTAGAGACCCAGTACTTC. This translates into CATSKGEGQGLETQYF.

V and J are TRBV12-3 or TRBV12-4 and TRBJ1-5; D remains unclear. The CDR3 spans 13 residues. The germline V and J ends were trimmed by 7 bases and 5 bases, with 12 bases remaining between them. CDR3 sequence reads: CASTEQRDQPQHF. CDR3 DNA: TGTGCCAGCACGGAACAGCGAGATCAGCCCCAGCATTTT.

This clonotype was recorded at least ten times. The chain has TRBV29-1 and TRBJ1-2; TRBD1 is a possible D gene (6 bases). Per germline, CDR1 SQVTM and CDR2 ANQGSEA. Trimming took 7 bases from V and 4 from J, leaving 19 bases between them. This CDR3 is built from 14 residues. The CDR3 sequence is CSASVRGSPYGYTF. The CDR3, as DNA: TGCAGCGCTTCAGTGAGGGGGTCCCCCTATGGCTACACCTTC.

This clonotype was seen at least ten times. The V call is TRBV19, the J call TRBJ1-2; TRBD1 is a possible D gene (5 bases). This CDR3 spans 13 amino acids. Germline values: CDR1 LNHDA, CDR2 SQIVND (reference sequence). V was shortened by 5 bases and J by 5 bases, with 12 bases between the two germline ends. The CDR3 loop is CASSSGHGYGYTF. The CDR3 DNA is TGTGCCAGTAGTTCGGGGCACGGGTATGGCTACACCTTC.

Ten or more counts support this clonotype. The chain recombines TRBV5-4 with TRBJ2-3; possibly TRBD2 for D (6 bases). CDR1 and CDR2 (germline): SGHNT, YYREEE (reference sequence). The CDR3 runs to 14 residues. Trimming removed 3 bases from V and 0 bases from J, with 8 bases in between. The CDR3 protein is CASSYGRSTDTQYF. CDR3 bases: TGTGCCAGCAGCTACGGGAGAAGCACAGATACGCAGTATTTT.